Following are 14 T cell receptor beta chains from one sample sequenced in a study of tumor-infiltrating lymphocytes in primary liver carcinoma (dated by TCRdb to about 2017). Sequencing instrument: Illumina HiSeq 2500. Starting from about 550 ng total RNA, TCRbeta-specific cDNA was produced by reverse transcription with a constant-region primer and ProtoScript II reverse transcriptase. Three nested multiplex PCR rounds, following a slightly modified ARM-PCR procedure, were used to build the TCRbeta libraries. The first two PCR rounds used multiplex TRBV1-TRBV30 forward primers with a Cbeta reverse primer, each for about 11 cycles. TCRdb trimmed the raw reads at Q25, called clones with MiXCR and kept productive beta chains. Rows are unified per CDR3 protein, each entry keeping the most common DNA and genes. This sample is represented by about 33,000 distinct CDR3 sequences; 76% of them were singletons. Roughly a third of the sample is held by the ten biggest clonotypes.

Total RNA and DNA were co-extracted without cell sorting from approximately 22-30 mg of bulk tissue using the AllPrep DNA/RNA mini kit. The sample comprised liver tumor tissue from sampling region 5. What this sample's cell subset or site label stands for: tumor region T5, tumor centre. Receptors were obtained from a man aged 35 to 55 with primary liver carcinoma and hepatitis B virus infection.

The genes are TRBV10-3 and TRBJ2-7, with 9 bases lining up with TRBD2. This CDR3 comprises 19 residues. Unmatched junction bases numbered 21, after V lost 7 bases and J lost 2 bases. Germline V gene data show CDR1 as ENHRY and CDR2 as SYGVKD. The CDR3 reads CAITRRSGLAGGFPYEQYF. The CDR3 coding sequence is TGTGCCATCACCAGACGATCGGGACTAGCAGGAGGGTTCCCCTACGAGCAGTACTTC.

Concerning this clonotype: Germline and junction disagree at one end, which may indicate a read error. The V and J genes are TRBV5-5 and TRBJ2-3, with 11 nucleotides matching TRBD2. Germline values: CDR1 SGHKS, CDR2 YYEKEE (reference sequence). CDR3 size: 20 residues. CDR3 nucleotide sequence: TGTGCCAGCAGCCCCGTACTGACTAGCGGGATGACAGGGTTCACAGATACGCAATATTTT. Amino acid sequence: CASSPVLTSGMTGFTDTQYF.

The CDR3 bases are TGCAGTGCGGTCCCCATCCCGACAGGGGAATACAATGAGCAGTTCTTC. This translates into CSAVPIPTGEYNEQFF. The chain carries TRBV20-1 and TRBJ2-1; 8 bases match TRBD1. The CDR3 is 16 amino acids. Germline CDR1 DFQATT, CDR2 SNEGSKA (reference sequence). J was trimmed by 4 bases and V by 6 bases; bases with no gene match: 14.

This clonotype was counted once. Without the conserved terminal phenylalanine or tryptophan, this CDR3 likely stems from a read error. V gene TRBV11-1 combines with J gene TRBJ2-5; 8 bases match TRBD2. Germline V gene sequence: CDR1 SGHAT, CDR2 FQDESV (reference sequence). The CDR3 runs to 14 residues. The CDR3 coding sequence is TGTGCCAGCAGCTTTAAGCGGGGGCAGGAGAGCCAGTACTTA. Protein product: CASSFKRGQESQYL.

The chain joins TRBV11-1 to TRBJ2-2; no firm D call. From germline, CDR1 is SGHAT and CDR2 FQDESV (reference sequence). Trimming shortened V by 3 bases and J by 9 bases, and 14 bases separated the two germline ends. This CDR3 is 14 amino acids long. The CDR3 DNA sequence: TGTGCCAGCAGCTTTACAGATGTTACCTGGGAGCTGTTTTTT. Translated, it gives CASSFTDVTWELFF.

This clonotype was found once. V gene TRBV6-5 combines with J gene TRBJ2-3, with D unclear. From germline, CDR1 is MNHEY and CDR2 SVGAGI. The V end lost 11 bases, the J end lost 7 bases, and 22 bases lay between the germline ends. This CDR3 is built from 14 residues. CDR3 region: CACKYSILANTQYF. CDR3 sequence (DNA): TGTGCCTGCAAGTATAGTATTTTAGCAAATACGCAGTATTTT.

On this clonotype: This CDR3 fails to terminate in the conserved phenylalanine or tryptophan, so it likely reflects a read error. The limits of the CDR3 on the DNA are not certain, so only TCRdb's listed CDR3 is given. The chain links TRBV29-1 to TRBJ1-2. The germline V gene encodes CDR1 SQVTM and CDR2 ANQGSEA. The CDR3 numbers 13 amino acids, ends counted. CDR3 sequence reads: CSVVLTQNYGYIL.

To note about this clonotype: A read error may explain this, as a much larger clone is one base away. This chain's CDR3 is CASTLTACTEAFF. The CDR3 nucleotides read TGTGCCAGCACCCTGACAGCGTGCACTGAGGCTTTCTTT. This chain connects TRBV11-2 to TRBJ1-1; the D gene is possibly TRBD1 (5 bases). Germline V gives CDR1 SGHAT, CDR2 FQNNGV. CDR3 length equals 13 residues.

Comments on this clonotype: A much larger clone differs by one base, so this may be a read error. The chain links TRBV5-1 to TRBJ2-6; 7 bases map to TRBD1. Per the germline V gene, CDR1 is SGHRS and CDR2 is YFSETQ. This CDR3 is 16 amino acids long. CDR3 DNA sequence: TGCGCCAGCAGCTGGGGACAGAACTCTGGGGTCAACGTCCTGACTTTC. It translates to CASSWGQNSGVNVLTF.

Turning to this clonotype: The CDR3 does not close with the conserved phenylalanine or tryptophan, likely indicating a read error. The V gene is TRBV6-5, the J gene TRBJ2-6, with a tentative D call TRBD1 (5 bases). Germline assignment: CDR1 MNHEY and CDR2 SVGAGI. The CDR3 is 17 amino acids. CDR3 protein: CASSYSHGLSGADVLTL. CDR3 nucleotides: TGTGCCAGCAGTTACTCTCATGGTTTATCTGGGGCCGACGTCCTGACTCTC.

A note on this clonotype: The junction departs from the called germline gene at one end, perhaps through a read error. CDR3 amino acids: CASSRTLGGGKETQYF. CDR3 bases: TGTGCCAGCAGCCGAACTCTTGGCGGGGGGAAGGAGACCCAGTATTTC. V gene TRBV11-2 combines with J gene TRBJ2-5, with 8 bases fitting TRBD2. Per the germline V gene, CDR1 is SGHAT and CDR2 is FQNNGV. The CDR3 has 16 amino acids.

This clonotype occurred a few times. One end of the junction fails to match germline, which may point to a read error. V is TRBV10-3 and J is TRBJ2-6; TRBD1 aligns across 7 bases. The germline V gene has CDR1 ENHRY and CDR2 SYGVKD. The CDR3 sequence is 15 residues long. The CDR3 sequence is CAISGTDFGANVLTF. CDR3 DNA: TGTGCCATCTCCGGGACAGACTTTGGGGCCAACGTCTTGACTTTC.

This clonotype occurred once. The conserved phenylalanine or tryptophan is not found at the CDR3 terminus, so this likely reflects a read error. The CDR3 coding sequence is TGTGCCAGCAGCCCGGCCCGTTGGTACGAGCAGTACTAC. The encoded protein is CASSPARWYEQYY. The chain recombines TRBV4-1 with TRBJ2-7; no reliable D call. This CDR3 spans 13 amino acids. CDR1 and CDR2 (germline): MGHRA, YSYEKL.

This clonotype was found a few times. V is TRBV19 and J is TRBJ1-3, with a tentative D call TRBD1 (5 bases). V was cut by 3 bases and J by 0 bases, with 9 bases left in between. This CDR3 has 15 amino acids. CDR1 and CDR2 from the germline V gene are LNHDA and SQIVND (reference sequence). In DNA, the CDR3 is TGTGCCAGTAGTATTGACAGTCGCTCTGGAAACACCATATATTTT. Amino acids: CASSIDSRSGNTIYF.